This T cell receptor (beta chain) was observed in a study of CD8 T cells in Susac syndrome. From blood CD8+ and CD4+ T cells, the TCR beta chain was sequenced. The control group consisted of healthy donors matched for age and sex. Findings and limits, study-wide: An acknowledgment was made by the study that its TCR sequencing and HLA analysis involved relatively few individuals.

CDR3 length: 18 amino acids. The V gene lost 0 bases and the J gene lost 4 bases, with 18 bases spanning the gap. The germline V gene encodes CDR1 MRHNA and CDR2 SNTAGT. In regard to this clonotype: What it recognizes is unknown.

RNA was extracted with the RNeasy kit, and a quantity of about 0.45 to 1 ug was reverse transcribed using random hexamers. The method of amplification for TCR beta CDR3 was immunoSEQ multiplex PCR, covering 54 Vbeta and 13 Jbeta. TCRdb redid the calling of the immunoSEQ multiplex PCR reads with MiXCR, one entry per CDR3 protein. The sample consists of 120,000 to 150,000 distinct CDR3 sequences, roughly 95% of them appearing once. The chain combines TRBV6-4 with TRBJ2-2, with D maybe TRBD2 (5 bases). The source material was CD4+ T cells from PBMCs. The receptor's source is a human donor in good health. The DNA of the CDR3 is TGTGCCAGCAGTGACTCGAAAGGGAAGGTAACTAGCACCGGGGAGCTGTTTTTT. Protein product: CASSDSKGKVTSTGELFF.